This T cell receptor beta chain was captured by sequencing in a study of shared clonotypes between healthy human individuals. V lost 2 bases to trimming and J lost 6 bases, with 15 bases between them. CDR3 size: 14 residues. Germline assignment: CDR1 SGDLS and CDR2 YYNGEE. Splitting of each subset's genomic DNA was done evenly across several immunoSEQ plates. Replicate sorted-subset PCRs were loaded with about 0.2 ug DNA, about 30,000 T cell genomes. Sequencing was performed with immunoSEQ multiplex PCR; in TCRdb, only in-frame clones are kept and a portion is missing. The data show millions of clones, with approximately 95% seen just once and 0.35% to 0.45% held by the top ten.

Sample: naive CD4+ T cells from PBMCs. Subset in this sample: CD45RA+ positively selected. The chain recombines TRBV9 with TRBJ2-7, with D perhaps being TRBD1 or TRBD2 (5 bases each). The source of this sequence is a man aged 18 to 35 in good health. Some clones in this sample may be carry-over from other donors' samples. The DNA for the CDR3 is TGTGCCAGCAGCGTGGTCGCCGGGACGTCCGAGCAGTACTTC. Translation: CASSVVAGTSEQYF.